The clone carrying this TCR beta chain was seen more than once but under ten times. Per the germline V gene, CDR1 is DFQATT and CDR2 is SNEGSKA (reference sequence). The V end was cut by 6 bases, the J end by 6 bases, with 14 bases between. CDR3 size: 12 residues. The data originate from a study of spatial heterogeneity in lung cancer. Time point of the sample: sample taken at primary tumor resection. No cell sorting; template was whole RNA from tumor, lung tissue or PBMC. TCRdb fed the 5' RACE reads into MiXCR, producing one record per CDR3 protein. The sample consists of roughly 70,000 distinct CDR3 sequences, 10% to 15% of them appearing once.

The sample consisted of PBMCs, taken at surgery. This sequence originates from a male donor with early-stage non-small cell lung cancer. The chain is built from TRBV20-1 and TRBJ1-1, with D tentatively TRBD1 (6 bases). The CDR3 sequence is CSAPTGIAEAFF. Written as DNA, the CDR3 is TGCAGTGCACCCACAGGGATCGCTGAAGCTTTCTTT.